The present TCR beta chain was sequenced within a study of control samples from healthy donors and cancer patients. Repertoires were generated with immunoSEQ multiplex PCR, while TCRdb's copy carries only in-frame clones and drops some. The sample yields about 51,000 clones, roughly 80% seen once. The CDR3 runs 14 residues. Trimming left V 5 bases short and J 1 base short, with 12 bases between. Germline-derived CDR1 and CDR2 are SGHNT and YYREEE (reference sequence). The sequence came from a man in his sixties or seventies in good health. The rearrangement links TRBV5-4 to TRBJ1-1, with D possibly being TRBD1 (6 bases). Sequenced sample: blood. DNA of the CDR3: TGTGCCAGCAGACCTGGACAGCAGAACACTGAAGCTTTCTTT. Translated, it gives CASRPGQQNTEAFF.